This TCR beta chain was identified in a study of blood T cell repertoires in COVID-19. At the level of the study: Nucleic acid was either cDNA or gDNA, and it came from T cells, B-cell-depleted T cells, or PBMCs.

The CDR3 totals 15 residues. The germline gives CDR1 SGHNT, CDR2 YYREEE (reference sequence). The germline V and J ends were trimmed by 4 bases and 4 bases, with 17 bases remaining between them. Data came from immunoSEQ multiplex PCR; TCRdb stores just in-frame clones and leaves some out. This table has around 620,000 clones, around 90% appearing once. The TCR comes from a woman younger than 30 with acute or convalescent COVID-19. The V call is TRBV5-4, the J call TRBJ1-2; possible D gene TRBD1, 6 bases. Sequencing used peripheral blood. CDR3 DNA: TGTGCCAGCAGCAGGGTAGGGGGTACGGTCTATGGCTACACCTTC. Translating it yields CASSRVGGTVYGYTF.